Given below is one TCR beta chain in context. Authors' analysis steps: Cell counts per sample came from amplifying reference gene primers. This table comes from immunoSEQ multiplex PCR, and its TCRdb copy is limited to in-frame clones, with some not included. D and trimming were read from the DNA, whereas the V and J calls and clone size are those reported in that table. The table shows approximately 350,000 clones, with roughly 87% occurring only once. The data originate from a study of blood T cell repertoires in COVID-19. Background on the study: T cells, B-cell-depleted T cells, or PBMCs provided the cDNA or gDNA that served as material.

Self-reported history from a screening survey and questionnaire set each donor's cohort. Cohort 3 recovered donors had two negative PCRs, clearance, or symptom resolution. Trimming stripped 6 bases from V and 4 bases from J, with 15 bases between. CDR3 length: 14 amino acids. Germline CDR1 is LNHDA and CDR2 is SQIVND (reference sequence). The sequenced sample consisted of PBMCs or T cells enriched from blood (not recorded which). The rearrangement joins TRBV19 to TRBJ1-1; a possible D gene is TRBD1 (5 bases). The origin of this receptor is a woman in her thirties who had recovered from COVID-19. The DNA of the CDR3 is TGTGCCAGTAGCGCCGGCACAGGTATCACTGAAGCTTTCTTT. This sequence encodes CASSAGTGITEAFF.